This is a list of T cell receptor beta chains from one sample in a study of blood T cell repertoires in COVID-19. Method: immunoSEQ multiplex PCR; TCRdb's copy keeps in-frame clones and lacks some. The table lists 450,000 to 500,000 clones, approximately 90% of them singletons. The sample was PBMCs or T cells enriched from blood (not recorded which). Receptors originate from a woman aged 18 to 35 who had recovered from COVID-19. The CDR3 runs from the conserved cysteine through the conserved F or W. D genes are given only for firm matches. Clone size, where shown, is once, few, many, or a class for clones that have expanded.

NA TRBJ1-3 TRBV5-1 few 16 CASSLAGTIGGNTIYF TGCGCCAGCAGCTTGGCCGGGACAATTGGGGGAAACACCATATATTTT
TRBD2 TRBJ2-1 TRBV7-8 NA 18 CASSAASGGASGYNEQFF TGTGCCAGCAGCGCCGCTAGCGGGGGGGCCTCGGGCTACAATGAGCAGTTCTTC
NA TRBJ1-2 TRBV2 NA 13 CASSEGAGFGYTF TGTGCCAGCAGTGAAGGCGCAGGGTTCGGCTACACCTTC
TRBD1 TRBJ1-1 TRBV18 few 16 CASSPTSTGANTEAFF TGTGCCAGCTCACCGACATCCACAGGGGCCAACACTGAAGCTTTCTTT
TRBD2 TRBJ2-3 TRBV6-8 once 21 CASSYQPTGAGGPFNTDTQYF TGTGCCAGCAGTTACCAGCCCACGGGCGCGGGGGGGCCATTCAACACAGATACGCAGTATTTT
NA TRBJ2-7 TRBV21-1 NA 20 CASSPNPPGQSSTYSYEQYF TGTGCCAGCAGTCCTAACCCCCCGGGACAGAGCTCAACTTACTCCTACGAGCAGTACTTC
NA TRBJ1-6 TRBV5-1 few 12 CASSSGGSPLHF TGCGCCAGCAGCTCCGGTGGTTCACCCCTCCACTTT
TRBD2 TRBJ2-3 TRBV5-6 NA 16 CASSRLAGGRTDTQYF TGTGCCAGCAGCAGATTAGCGGGGGGGCGCACAGATACGCAGTATTTT
TRBD1 TRBJ2-1 TRBV6-1 NA 17 CASSGGTGTLPYNEQFF TGTGCCAGCAGTGGAGGGACAGGGACTCTCCCCTACAATGAGCAGTTCTTC
NA TRBJ1-2 TRBV7-9 NA 13 CASSQGRTYGYTF TGTGCCAGCAGCCAAGGACGGACATATGGCTACACCTTC
NA TRBJ2-2 TRBV5-1 NA 15 CASSPLGPNTGELFF TGCGCCAGCAGCCCTCTGGGGCCGAACACCGGGGAGCTGTTTTTT
NA TRBJ2-1 TRBV29-1 NA 14 CSDLPPRGYNEQFF TGCAGCGACCTACCTCCCAGGGGCTACAATGAGCAGTTCTTC
NA TRBJ2-1 TRBV4-1 NA 15 CASSQTRSSYNEQFF TGCGCCAGCAGCCAGACTAGGAGCTCCTACAATGAGCAGTTCTTC
NA TRBJ2-7 TRBV4-2 NA 16 CASSQAPTGSSYEQYF TGTGCCAGCAGCCAAGCCCCCACGGGAAGCTCCTACGAGCAGTACTTC
NA TRBJ1-1 TRBV21-1 NA 14 CASSKPAANTEAFF TGTGCCAGCAGCAAACCAGCGGCGAACACTGAAGCTTTCTTT
NA TRBJ1-4 TRBV2 NA 14 CASSLDRINEKLFF TGTGCCAGCAGTCTTGACAGGATAAATGAAAAACTGTTTTTT
TRBD1 TRBJ2-6 TRBV7-8 NA 19 CASSLARTGELGGANVLTF TGTGCCAGCAGCTTAGCTCGGACAGGGGAATTGGGTGGGGCCAACGTCCTGACTTTC
TRBD1 TRBJ1-2 TRBV2 few 14 CASISSGGGDGYTF TGTGCCAGTATATCTTCAGGGGGCGGAGATGGCTACACCTTC
NA TRBJ1-1 TRBV28 NA 15 CASSFTWVRGTEAFF TGTGCCAGCAGTTTTACCTGGGTTCGAGGAACTGAAGCTTTCTTT
TRBD1 TRBJ1-2 TRBV4-1 NA 19 CASSQDPPGTGSGLYGYTF TGCGCCAGCAGCCAAGATCCACCCGGGACAGGGTCGGGTTTGTATGGCTACACCTTC
NA TRBJ1-2 TRBV11-2 NA 15 CASSFIRGRGDGYTF TGTGCCAGCAGCTTCATTCGCGGACGGGGGGATGGCTACACCTTC
NA TRBJ2-2 TRBV28 NA 11 CASTSTAELFF TGTGCCAGCACCTCGACAGCGGAGCTGTTTTTT
NA TRBJ1-2 TRBV7-8 NA 13 CASSLGGRNGYTF TGTGCCAGCAGCCTAGGTGGCCGTAATGGCTACACCTTC
NA TRBJ2-5 TRBV5-1 NA 14 CASSLAGQGETQYF TGCGCCAGCAGCTTGGCCGGCCAGGGGGAGACCCAGTACTTC
TRBD1 TRBJ1-1 TRBV18 NA 14 CASSPQGANTEAFF TGTGCCAGCTCACCACAGGGGGCGAACACTGAAGCTTTCTTT
TRBD2 TRBJ2-5 TRBV2 NA 14 CASEGGAGEETQYF TGTGCCAGCGAGGGCGGAGCGGGAGAAGAGACCCAGTACTTC
TRBD1 TRBJ1-2 TRBV3-1/TRBV3-2 NA 12 CASSQPGQGKTF TGTGCCAGCAGCCAACCGGGACAGGGAAAAACCTTC
NA TRBJ1-4 TRBV19 NA 15 CASSPSGEFNEKLFF TGTGCCAGTAGTCCGTCGGGGGAATTTAATGAAAAACTGTTTTTT
TRBD1 TRBJ2-7 TRBV5-5 once 14 CASSPGQDAYEQYF TGTGCCAGCAGCCCTGGACAGGACGCCTACGAGCAGTACTTC
TRBD1 TRBJ1-2 TRBV7-9 few 15 CASSLVGQPSDGYTF TGTGCCAGCAGCTTAGTGGGACAGCCCTCAGATGGCTACACCTTC
TRBD1 TRBJ1-2 TRBV6-5 once 13 CASSSGTGGVSTF TGTGCCAGCAGTTCCGGGACAGGGGGGGTATCGACCTTC
NA TRBJ1-1 TRBV12-5 NA 13 CASGFHRVGEAFF TGTGCTAGTGGTTTTCACAGGGTAGGGGAAGCTTTCTTT
TRBD1 TRBJ1-2 TRBV7-2 NA 14 CASSLGQNNYGYTF TGTGCCAGCAGCTTGGGACAGAACAACTATGGCTACACCTTC
TRBD2 TRBJ2-1 TRBV5-1 NA 20 CASSSRLGPGLAGGYNEQFF TGCGCCAGCAGCTCCCGTTTAGGCCCGGGACTAGCGGGGGGGTACAATGAGCAGTTCTTC
NA TRBJ1-2 TRBV5-4 NA 14 CASSLIGGHYGYTF TGTGCCAGCAGCTTGATTGGAGGGCACTATGGCTACACCTTC
TRBD1 TRBJ2-7 TRBV5-1 NA 14 CASSLAETGGEQYF TGCGCCAGCAGCTTGGCCGAGACAGGGGGCGAGCAGTACTTC
NA TRBJ1-5 TRBV2 NA 15 CASKRTEVFNQPQHF TGTGCCAGCAAACGGACTGAGGTGTTCAATCAGCCCCAGCATTTT
NA TRBJ1-5 TRBV6-5 few 15 CASETVPYSNQPQHF TGTGCCAGCGAGACAGTCCCGTATAGCAATCAGCCCCAGCATTTT
NA TRBJ1-1 TRBV7-9 few 12 CASSQSDTEAFF TGTGCCAGCAGCCAAAGCGATACTGAAGCTTTCTTT
NA TRBJ1-3 TRBV10-3 NA 17 CAISETIAGTAGNTIYF TGTGCCATCAGTGAGACTATAGCCGGGACTGCTGGAAACACCATATATTTT
TRBD1 TRBJ1-2 TRBV6-2/TRBV6-3 NA 15 CASSSRDRGNYGYTF TGTGCCAGCAGTTCCCGGGACAGGGGTAACTATGGCTACACCTTC
TRBD1 TRBJ2-1 TRBV6-5 NA 14 CASQPGTGSGQQFF TGTGCCAGCCAGCCCGGGACAGGCTCGGGTCAGCAGTTCTTC
NA TRBJ2-3 TRBV19 NA 13 CASRGQSTDTQYF TGTGCCAGTAGGGGGCAATCCACAGATACGCAGTATTTT
TRBD2 TRBJ2-5 TRBV7-2 NA 15 CASSLSPSGGETQYF TGTGCCAGCAGCCTTTCACCTAGCGGGGGAGAGACCCAGTACTTC
NA TRBJ1-2 TRBV6-5 NA 15 CASSSRGGVNYGYTF TGTGCCAGCAGTTCCCGGGGGGGAGTTAACTATGGCTACACCTTC